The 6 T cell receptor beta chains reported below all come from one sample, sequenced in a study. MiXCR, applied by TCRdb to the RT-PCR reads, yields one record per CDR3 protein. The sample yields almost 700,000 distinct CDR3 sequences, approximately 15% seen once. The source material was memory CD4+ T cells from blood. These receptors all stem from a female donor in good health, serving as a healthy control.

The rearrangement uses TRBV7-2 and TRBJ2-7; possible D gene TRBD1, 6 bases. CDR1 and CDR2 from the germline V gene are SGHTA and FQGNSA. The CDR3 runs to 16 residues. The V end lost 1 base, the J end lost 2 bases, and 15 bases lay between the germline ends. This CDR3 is CASSLVEGQWPYEQYF. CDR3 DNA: TGTGCCAGCAGCTTAGTAGAAGGACAGTGGCCCTACGAGCAGTACTTC.

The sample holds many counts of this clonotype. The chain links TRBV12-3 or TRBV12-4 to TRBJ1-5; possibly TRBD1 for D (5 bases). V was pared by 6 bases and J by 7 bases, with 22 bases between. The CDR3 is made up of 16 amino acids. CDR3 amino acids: CASSLWGRTGGQPQHF. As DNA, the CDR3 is TGTGCCAGCAGCTTGTGGGGGAGGACGGGCGGGCAGCCCCAGCATTTT.

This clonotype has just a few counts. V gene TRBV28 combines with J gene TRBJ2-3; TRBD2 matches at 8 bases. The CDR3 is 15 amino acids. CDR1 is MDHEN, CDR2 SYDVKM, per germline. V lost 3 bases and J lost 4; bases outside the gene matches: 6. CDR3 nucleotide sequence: TGTGCCAGCAGTTTTGGGGGAGCGGGGGCAGATACGCAGTATTTT. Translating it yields CASSFGGAGADTQYF.

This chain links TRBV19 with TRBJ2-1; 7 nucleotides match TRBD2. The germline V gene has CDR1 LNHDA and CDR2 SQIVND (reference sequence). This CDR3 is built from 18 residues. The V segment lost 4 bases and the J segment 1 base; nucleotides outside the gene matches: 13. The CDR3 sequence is CASSTPPWRETSYNEQFF. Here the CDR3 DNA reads TGTGCCAGTAGTACGCCCCCTTGGCGGGAGACATCCTACAATGAGCAGTTCTTC. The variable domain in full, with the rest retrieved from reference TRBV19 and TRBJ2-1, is DGGITQSPKYLFRKEGQNVTLSCEQNLNHDAMYWYRQDPGQGLRLIYYSQIVNDFQKGDIAEGYSVSREKKESFPLTVTSAQKNPTAFYLCASSTPPWRETSYNEQFFGPGTRLTVL.

CDR3 DNA sequence: TGTGCCAGCAGTTTGTCTAGCGGGAGGCTCCAAGAGACCCAGTACTTC. This codes for CASSLSSGRLQETQYF. This rearrangement joins TRBV12-3 or TRBV12-4 to TRBJ2-5; TRBD2 matches at 11 bases. CDR3 size: 16 residues. The J segment lost 1 base and the V segment lost 3 bases, leaving 4 bases of the junction unmatched.

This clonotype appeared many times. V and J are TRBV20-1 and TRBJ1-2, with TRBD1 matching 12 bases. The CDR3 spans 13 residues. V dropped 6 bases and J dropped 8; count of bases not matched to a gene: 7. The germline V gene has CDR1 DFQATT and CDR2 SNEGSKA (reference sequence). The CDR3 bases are TGCAGTGCGCCCGGGACAGGGGGCGAGGGCTACACCTTC. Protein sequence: CSAPGTGGEGYTF.